This T cell receptor beta chain was sequenced in a study of blood T cell repertoires in COVID-19. Here immunoSEQ multiplex PCR was the method, and the copy in TCRdb shows in-frame clones only, minus some. The sample carries approximately 190,000 clones, about nine tenths recorded once. Between the trimmed V and J ends, which lost 6 bases and 10 bases, there was a span of 18 bases. The CDR3 contains 14 residues. The germline V gene has CDR1 MDHEN and CDR2 SYDVKM. The sequencing input was peripheral blood. The clonotype comes from a man aged 45-65 years with acute or convalescent COVID-19. The chain recombines TRBV28 with TRBJ1-4; the D gene is possibly TRBD1 (5 bases). CDR3 residues: CASRAGSGGGKLFF. The CDR3 region has the DNA TGTGCCAGCAGGGCAGGGAGTGGGGGAGGAAAACTGTTTTTT.